This TCR beta chain was identified during a study of tumor-infiltrating lymphocytes in primary liver carcinoma. The wider study: Each participant had primary liver carcinoma, and surgical resection was the treatment. The cohort included men and women aged 30 to 69 years.

Trimming stripped 7 bases from V and 7 bases from J, with 22 bases between. The CDR3 is 15 residues long. Germline DNA was extracted alongside blood RNA, which was obtained from unsorted whole blood. The authors made TCR beta cDNA from around 500 ng total RNA with a constant-region primer. Sequencing libraries for TCR beta derived from three nested multiplex PCR rounds that used slightly modified ARM-PCR. The first two PCR rounds used TRBV1-TRBV30 primers with a Cbeta primer, approximately 10 cycles each. From the multiplex PCR reads, TCRdb called clonotypes with MiXCR, one entry per CDR3 protein. The sample lists some 180,000 distinct CDR3 sequences, over 50% occurring once. This clonotype was detected a few times.

This chain uses TRBV12-3 or TRBV12-4 with TRBJ1-1; a weak D match, TRBD1 (5 bases). This clonotype originated in a man aged 40-49 years with primary liver carcinoma and hepatitis B virus infection. Sequences were obtained from peripheral blood. Here the CDR3 reads CASTIFPHQGGEAFF. The CDR3 DNA follows: TGTGCCAGCACTATCTTCCCCCATCAGGGAGGTGAAGCTTTCTTT.